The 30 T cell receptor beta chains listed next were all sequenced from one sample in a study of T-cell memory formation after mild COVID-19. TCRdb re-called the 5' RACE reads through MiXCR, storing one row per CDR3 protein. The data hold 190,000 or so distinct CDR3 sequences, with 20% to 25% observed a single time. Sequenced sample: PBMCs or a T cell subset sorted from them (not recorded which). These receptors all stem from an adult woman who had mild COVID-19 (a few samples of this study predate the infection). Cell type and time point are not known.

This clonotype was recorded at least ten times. CDR3 sequence (DNA): TGTGCCACCAGCGTAGCGGACAGGGCTAATGAAAAACTGTTTTTT. It translates to CATSVADRANEKLFF. The J gene is TRBJ1-4, the V gene TRBV15; 8 nucleotides line up with TRBD1. This CDR3 contains 15 residues. In germline, CDR1 is LNHNV, CDR2 YYDKDF (reference sequence). V was clipped by 5 bases and J by 3 bases; unmatched bases: 5.

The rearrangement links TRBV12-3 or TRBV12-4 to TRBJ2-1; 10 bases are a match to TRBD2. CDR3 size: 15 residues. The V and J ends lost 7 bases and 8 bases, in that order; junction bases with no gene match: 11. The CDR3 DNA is TGTGCCAGCACTACCTCTAGCGGGAGTATCTATGAGCAGTTCTTC. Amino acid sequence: CASTTSSGSIYEQFF.

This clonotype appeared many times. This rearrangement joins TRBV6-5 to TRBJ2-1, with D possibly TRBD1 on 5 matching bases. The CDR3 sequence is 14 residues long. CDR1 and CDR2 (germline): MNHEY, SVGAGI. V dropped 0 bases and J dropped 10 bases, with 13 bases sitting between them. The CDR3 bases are TGTGCCAGCAGTTACTCGAAACGACAGATCGAGCAGTTCTTC. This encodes CASSYSKRQIEQFF.

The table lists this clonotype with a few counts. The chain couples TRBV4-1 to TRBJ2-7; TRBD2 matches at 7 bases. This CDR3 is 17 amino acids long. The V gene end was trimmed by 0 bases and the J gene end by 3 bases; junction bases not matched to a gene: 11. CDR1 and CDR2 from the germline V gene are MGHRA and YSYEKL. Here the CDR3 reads CASSQDEGRGDYYEQYF. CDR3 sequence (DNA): TGCGCCAGCAGCCAAGATGAAGGTCGGGGGGACTACTACGAGCAGTACTTC.

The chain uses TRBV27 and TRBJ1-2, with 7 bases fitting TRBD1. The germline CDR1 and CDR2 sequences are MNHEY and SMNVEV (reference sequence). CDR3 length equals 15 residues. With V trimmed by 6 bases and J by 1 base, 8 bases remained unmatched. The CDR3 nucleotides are TGTGCCAGCAGCCCGACAGGGACACTTAACTATGGCTACACCTTC. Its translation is CASSPTGTLNYGYTF.

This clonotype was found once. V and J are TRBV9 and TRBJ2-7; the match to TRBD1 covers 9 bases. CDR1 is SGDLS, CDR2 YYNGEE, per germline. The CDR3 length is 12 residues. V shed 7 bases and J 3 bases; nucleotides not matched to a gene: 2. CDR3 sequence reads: CASGQGNYEQYF. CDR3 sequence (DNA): TGTGCCAGCGGACAGGGGAACTACGAGCAGTACTTC. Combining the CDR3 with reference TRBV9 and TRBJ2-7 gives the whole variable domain DSGVTQTPKHLITATGQRVTLRCSPRSGDLSVYWYQQSLDQGLQFLIQYYNGEERAKGNILERFSAQQFPDLHSELNLSSLELGDSALYFCASGQGNYEQYFGPGTRLTVT.

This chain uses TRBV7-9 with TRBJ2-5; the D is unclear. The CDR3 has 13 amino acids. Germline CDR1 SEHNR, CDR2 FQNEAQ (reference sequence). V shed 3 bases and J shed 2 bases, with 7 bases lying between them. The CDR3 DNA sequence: TGTGCCAGCAGCTTTGCACAGCAAGAGACCCAGTACTTC. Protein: CASSFAQQETQYF.

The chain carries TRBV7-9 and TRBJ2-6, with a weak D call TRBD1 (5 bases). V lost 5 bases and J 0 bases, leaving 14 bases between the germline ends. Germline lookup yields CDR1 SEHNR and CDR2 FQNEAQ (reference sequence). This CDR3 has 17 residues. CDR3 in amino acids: CASSTPRQFSGANVLTF. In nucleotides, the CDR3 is TGTGCCAGCAGCACTCCACGACAGTTCTCTGGGGCCAACGTCCTGACTTTC.

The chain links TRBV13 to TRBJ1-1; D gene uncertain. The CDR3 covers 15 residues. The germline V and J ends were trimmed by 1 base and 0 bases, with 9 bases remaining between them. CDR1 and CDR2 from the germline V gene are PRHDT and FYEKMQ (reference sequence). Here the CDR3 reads CASSLDSFMNTEAFF. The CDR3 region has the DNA TGTGCCAGCAGCTTAGACAGTTTTATGAACACTGAAGCTTTCTTT.

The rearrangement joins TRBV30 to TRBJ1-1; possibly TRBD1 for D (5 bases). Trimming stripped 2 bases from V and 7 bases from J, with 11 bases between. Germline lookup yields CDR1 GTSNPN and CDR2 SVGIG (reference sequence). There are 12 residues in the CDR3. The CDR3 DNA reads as TGTGCCTGGAGTTTAGGGGTGAATGAAGCTTTCTTT. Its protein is CAWSLGVNEAFF. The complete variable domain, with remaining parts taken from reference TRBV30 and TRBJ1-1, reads SQTIHQWPATLVQPVGSPLSLECTVEGTSNPNLYWYRQAAGRGLQLLFYSVGIGQISSEVPQNLSASRPQDRQFILSSKKLLLSDSGFYLCAWSLGVNEAFFGQGTRLTVV.

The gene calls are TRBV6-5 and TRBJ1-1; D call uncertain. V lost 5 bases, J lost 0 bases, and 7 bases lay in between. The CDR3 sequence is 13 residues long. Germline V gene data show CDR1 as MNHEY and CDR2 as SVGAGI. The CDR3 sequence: CASSIQVNTEAFF. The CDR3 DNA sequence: TGTGCCAGCAGTATTCAGGTGAACACTGAAGCTTTCTTT.

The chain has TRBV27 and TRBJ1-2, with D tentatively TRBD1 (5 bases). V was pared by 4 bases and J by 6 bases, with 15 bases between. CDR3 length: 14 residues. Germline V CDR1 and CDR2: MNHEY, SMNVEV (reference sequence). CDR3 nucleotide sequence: TGTGCCAGCAGTTGGGGCCCATGGAGGCATGGCTACACCTTC. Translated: CASSWGPWRHGYTF.

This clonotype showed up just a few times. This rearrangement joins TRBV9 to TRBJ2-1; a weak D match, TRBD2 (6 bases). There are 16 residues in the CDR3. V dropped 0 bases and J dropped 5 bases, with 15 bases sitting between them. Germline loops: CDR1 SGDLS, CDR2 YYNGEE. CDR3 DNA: TGTGCCAGCAGCGTAGAGGAGGCTAGCGCAAACAATGAGCAGTTCTTC. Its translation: CASSVEEASANNEQFF.

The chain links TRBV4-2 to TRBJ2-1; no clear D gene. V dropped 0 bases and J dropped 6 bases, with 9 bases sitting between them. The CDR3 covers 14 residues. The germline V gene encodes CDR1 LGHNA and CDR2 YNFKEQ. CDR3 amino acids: CASSQDPVSNEQFF. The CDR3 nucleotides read TGTGCCAGCAGCCAAGATCCAGTGTCCAATGAGCAGTTCTTC.

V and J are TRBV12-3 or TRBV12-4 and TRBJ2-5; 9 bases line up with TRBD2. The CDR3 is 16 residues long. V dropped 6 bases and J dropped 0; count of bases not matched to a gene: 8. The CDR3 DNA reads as TGTGCCAGCAGACCCGGGACTAGCCCGTACCAAGAGACCCAGTACTTC. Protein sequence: CASRPGTSPYQETQYF.

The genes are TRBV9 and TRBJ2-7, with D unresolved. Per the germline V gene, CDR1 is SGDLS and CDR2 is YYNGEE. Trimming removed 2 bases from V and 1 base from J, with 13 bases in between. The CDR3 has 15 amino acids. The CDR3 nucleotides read TGTGCCAGCAGCGTTTCTCCTGCGGAATCCTACGAGCAGTACTTC. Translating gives CASSVSPAESYEQYF.

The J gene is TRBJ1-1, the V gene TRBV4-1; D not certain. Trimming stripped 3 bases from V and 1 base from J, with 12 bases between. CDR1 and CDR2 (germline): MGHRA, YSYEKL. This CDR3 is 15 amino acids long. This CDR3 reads CASSQASSPNTEAFF. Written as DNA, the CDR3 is TGCGCCAGCAGCCAGGCCTCCTCCCCGAACACTGAAGCTTTCTTT.

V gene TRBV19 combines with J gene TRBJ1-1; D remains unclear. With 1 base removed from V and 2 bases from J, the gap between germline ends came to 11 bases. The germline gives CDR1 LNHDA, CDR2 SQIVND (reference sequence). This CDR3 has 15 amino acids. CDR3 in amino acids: CASSIGSAGNTEAFF. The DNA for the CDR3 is TGTGCCAGTAGTATAGGGTCCGCGGGAAACACTGAAGCTTTCTTT.

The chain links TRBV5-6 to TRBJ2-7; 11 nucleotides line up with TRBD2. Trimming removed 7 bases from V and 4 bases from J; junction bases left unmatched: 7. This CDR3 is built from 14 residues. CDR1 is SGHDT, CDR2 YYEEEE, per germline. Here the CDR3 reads CASGSGTSGYEQYF. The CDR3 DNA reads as TGTGCCAGCGGGTCCGGGACTAGCGGATACGAGCAGTACTTC.

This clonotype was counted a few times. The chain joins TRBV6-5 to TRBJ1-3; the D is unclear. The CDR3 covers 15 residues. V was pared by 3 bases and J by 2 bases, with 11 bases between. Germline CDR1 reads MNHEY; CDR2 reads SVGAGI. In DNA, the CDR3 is TGTGCCAGCAGTTATTCGGGTTCCACTGGAAACACCATATATTTT. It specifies CASSYSGSTGNTIYF.

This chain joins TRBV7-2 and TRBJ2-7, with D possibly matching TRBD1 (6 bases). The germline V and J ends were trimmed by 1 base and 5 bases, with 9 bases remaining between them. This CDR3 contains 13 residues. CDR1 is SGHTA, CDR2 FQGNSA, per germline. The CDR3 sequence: CASSLVQGHEQYF. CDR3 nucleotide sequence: TGTGCCAGCAGCTTAGTACAGGGTCACGAGCAGTACTTC.

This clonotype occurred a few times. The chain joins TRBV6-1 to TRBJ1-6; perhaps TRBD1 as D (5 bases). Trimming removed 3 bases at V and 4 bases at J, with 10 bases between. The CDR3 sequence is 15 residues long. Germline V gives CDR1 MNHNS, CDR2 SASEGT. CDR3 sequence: CASSDPTVYNSPLHF. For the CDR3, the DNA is TGTGCCAGCAGTGACCCGACAGTGTATAATTCACCCCTCCACTTT.

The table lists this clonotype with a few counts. In nucleotides, the CDR3 is TGTGCCAGCAGGGAGGGACAGGGGACGGATGGCTACACCTTC. Amino acid sequence: CASREGQGTDGYTF. The chain has TRBV27 and TRBJ1-2; TRBD1 agrees at 10 bases. Losses at the gene ends were 6 bases for V and 6 bases for J; bases not matched to a gene: 7. Germline values: CDR1 MNHEY, CDR2 SMNVEV (reference sequence). The CDR3 totals 14 residues.

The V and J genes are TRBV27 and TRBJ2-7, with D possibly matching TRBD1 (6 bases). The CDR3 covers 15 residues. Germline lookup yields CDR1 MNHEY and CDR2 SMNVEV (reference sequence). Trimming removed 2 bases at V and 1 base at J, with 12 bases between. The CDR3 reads CASSLLTGLSYEQYF. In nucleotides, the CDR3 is TGTGCCAGCAGTTTACTTACAGGGCTATCCTACGAGCAGTACTTC.

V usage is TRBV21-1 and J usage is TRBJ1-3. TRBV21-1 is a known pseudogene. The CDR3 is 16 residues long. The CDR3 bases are TGTGCCAGCAGCAAATTGGAGGGGCCCGGAGGAAACACCATATATTTT. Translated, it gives CASSKLEGPGGNTIYF.

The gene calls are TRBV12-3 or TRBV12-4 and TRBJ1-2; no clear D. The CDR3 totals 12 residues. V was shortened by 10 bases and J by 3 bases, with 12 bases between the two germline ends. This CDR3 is CATRARDYGYTF. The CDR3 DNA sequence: TGTGCCACCAGAGCACGAGACTATGGCTACACCTTC.

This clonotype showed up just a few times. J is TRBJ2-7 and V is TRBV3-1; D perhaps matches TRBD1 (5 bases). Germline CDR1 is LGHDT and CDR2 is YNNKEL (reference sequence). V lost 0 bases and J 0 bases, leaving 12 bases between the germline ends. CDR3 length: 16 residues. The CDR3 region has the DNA TGTGCCAGCAGCCAAGAGGGGCACGGGTCCTCCTACGAGCAGTACTTC. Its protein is CASSQEGHGSSYEQYF.

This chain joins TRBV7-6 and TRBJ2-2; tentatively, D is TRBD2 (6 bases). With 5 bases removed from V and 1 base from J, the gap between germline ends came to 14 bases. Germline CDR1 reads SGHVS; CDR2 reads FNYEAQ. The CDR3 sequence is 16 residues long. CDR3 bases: TGTGCCAGCAGCAGCGAGGCTAGCGTGAACACCGGGGAGCTGTTTTTT. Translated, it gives CASSSEASVNTGELFF.

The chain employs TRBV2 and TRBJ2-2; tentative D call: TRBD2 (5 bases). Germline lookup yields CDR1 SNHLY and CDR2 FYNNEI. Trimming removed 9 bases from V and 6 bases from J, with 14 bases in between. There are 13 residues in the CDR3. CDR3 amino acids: CARQRSGSGELFF. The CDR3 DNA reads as TGTGCCAGACAGCGTTCGGGGTCCGGGGAGCTGTTTTTT.

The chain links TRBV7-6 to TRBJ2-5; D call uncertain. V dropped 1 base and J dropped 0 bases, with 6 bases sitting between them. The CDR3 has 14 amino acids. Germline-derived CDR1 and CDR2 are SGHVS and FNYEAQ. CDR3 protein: CASSLGADQETQYF. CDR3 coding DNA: TGTGCCAGCAGCTTAGGTGCCGACCAAGAGACCCAGTACTTC.